These 23 T cell receptor beta chains share one sample of origin, sequenced in a study of PD-L1 blockade in urothelial cancer. TCRdb's copy holds only in-frame clones and misses some; the assay was immunoSEQ multiplex PCR. The table shows 95,000 to 100,000 clones, with more than 75% occurring only once. Specified time point: pretreatment peripheral blood. Source: PBMCs, taken around atezolizumab (anti-PD-L1) treatment. The receptor set was obtained from a man between 60 and 75 years old with urothelial cancer.

V is TRBV18 and J is TRBJ2-3; 7 positions agree with TRBD2. CDR1 and CDR2 from the germline V gene are KGHSH and LQKENI. The V and J ends lost 3 bases and 7 bases, in that order; junction bases with no gene match: 10. The CDR3 is 15 residues long. The CDR3 loop reads CASSPARGGLNTQYF. Written as DNA, the CDR3 is TGTGCCAGCTCACCCGCTAGGGGAGGGCTTAATACGCAGTATTTT.

This chain connects TRBV10-3 to TRBJ2-3; 9 bases match TRBD1. Germline CDR1 is ENHRY and CDR2 is SYGVKD. With 10 bases clipped from V and 0 bases from J, the junction kept 5 bases outside the gene matches. The CDR3 has 14 residues. Here the CDR3 reads CATTGTGSTDTQYF. CDR3 bases: TGTGCCACCACCGGGACAGGGAGCACAGATACGCAGTATTTT.

The V and J genes are TRBV7-8 and TRBJ2-1; D unresolved. CDR3 length equals 11 residues. Germline-derived CDR1 and CDR2 are SGHVS and FQNEAQ. V shed 6 bases and J shed 8 bases, with 8 bases lying between them. This chain's CDR3 is CASSLEDEQFF. Here the CDR3 DNA reads TGTGCCAGCAGTCTAGAGGATGAGCAGTTCTTC.

This rearrangement joins TRBV10-3 to TRBJ2-1, with 10 bases fitting TRBD2. The CDR3 contains 15 residues. Germline CDR1 reads ENHRY; CDR2 reads SYGVKD. Germline trimming cut 6 bases from V and 8 bases from J; bases unmatched to any gene: 10. CDR3 bases: TGTGCCATCAGCCAAGCGGGGGGGCCGTATGATGAGCAGTTCTTC. Amino acid sequence: CAISQAGGPYDEQFF.

This clone was observed a handful of times. The J gene is TRBJ1-1, the V gene TRBV7-8, with TRBD1 matching over 7 bases. This CDR3 is built from 15 residues. J was trimmed by 2 bases and V by 1 base; bases with no gene match: 4. Germline-derived CDR1 and CDR2 are SGHVS and FQNEAQ. CDR3 region: CASSLGNRGNTEAFF. The DNA of the CDR3 is TGTGCCAGCAGCTTAGGGAACAGGGGAAACACTGAAGCTTTCTTT. The complete variable domain, with remaining parts taken from reference TRBV7-8 and TRBJ1-1, reads GAGVSQSPRYKVAKRGQDVALRCDPISGHVSLFWYQQALGQGPEFLTYFQNEAQLDKSGLPSDRFFAERPEGSVSTLKIQRTQQEDSAVYLCASSLGNRGNTEAFFGQGTRLTVV.

This sequence joins TRBV7-3 and TRBJ1-2; D gene unclear. CDR1 is SGHTA, CDR2 FQGTGA, per germline. Between the trimmed V and J ends, which lost 1 base and 8 bases, there was a span of 11 bases. CDR3 length: 13 amino acids. The CDR3 DNA is TGTGCCAGCAGCTTAAACGGAGGTGGAGGCTACACCTTC. This gives the protein CASSLNGGGGYTF.

The V gene is TRBV25-1, the J gene TRBJ2-3; 10 bases fit TRBD1. Germline V gene sequence: CDR1 MGHDK, CDR2 SYGVNS. The CDR3 runs 17 residues. The J segment lost 3 bases and the V segment lost 4 bases, leaving 10 bases of the junction unmatched. The CDR3 nucleotides read TGTGCCAGCAGTGGCCCAGGGGGGACAGGGGAAACAGATACGCAGTATTTT. It translates to CASSGPGGTGETDTQYF.

This clone came up a few times. The V gene is TRBV7-3, the J gene TRBJ1-5, with 8 positions matching TRBD1. Germline V gene lookup returns CDR1 SGHTA and CDR2 FQGTGA. J was trimmed by 8 bases and V by 5 bases; bases with no gene match: 5. CDR3 length: 13 amino acids. The CDR3 nucleotides are TGTGCCAGCAGCCGGACAGGGATGGAGCCCCAGCATTTT. It yields the protein CASSRTGMEPQHF. Complete variable domain (other parts from reference TRBV7-3 and TRBJ1-5): GAGVSQTPSNKVTEKGKYVELRCDPISGHTALYWYRQSLGQGPEFLIYFQGTGAADDSGLPNDRFFAVRPEGSVSTLKIQRTERGDSAVYLCASSRTGMEPQHFGDGTRLSIL.

The chain has TRBV6-5 and TRBJ2-1, with TRBD2 matching over 10 bases. V was pared by 2 bases and J by 9 bases, with 7 bases of the junction left unmatched. Germline V lookup: CDR1 MNHEY, CDR2 SVGAGI. This CDR3 has 15 residues. As DNA, the CDR3 is TGTGCCAGCAGTTACCTCAGCGGGGGGGACGGTGAGCAGTTCTTC. It yields the protein CASSYLSGGDGEQFF.

CDR3 nucleotides: TGTGCCAGCAGCACCCAGGGGCCAGATACGCAGTATTTT. Translated, it gives CASSTQGPDTQYF. The chain has TRBV7-3 and TRBJ2-3; TRBD1 is a possible D gene (6 bases). Germline V gene sequence: CDR1 SGHTA, CDR2 FQGTGA. V was trimmed by 5 bases and J by 4 bases, leaving 10 bases between them. This CDR3 spans 13 amino acids.

V gene TRBV6-5 combines with J gene TRBJ2-7; TRBD2 might be the D (6 bases). From germline, CDR1 is MNHEY and CDR2 SVGAGI. The V end was cut by 6 bases, the J end by 1 base, with 13 bases between. The CDR3 is made up of 14 amino acids. The CDR3 is CASSRGGGSYEQYF. CDR3 nucleotides: TGTGCCAGCAGCCGTGGTGGGGGGTCCTACGAGCAGTACTTC.

The chain has TRBV5-1 and TRBJ2-2; possibly TRBD1 for D (6 bases). Trimming took 7 bases from V and 3 from J, leaving 13 bases between them. The CDR3 loop spans 14 amino acids. Germline loops: CDR1 SGHRS, CDR2 YFSETQ. CDR3 DNA: TGCGCCAGCGGCAAAGAGGGGGACACCGGGGAGCTGTTTTTT. This sequence encodes CASGKEGDTGELFF.

This clone was seen a single time. The chain joins TRBV5-1 to TRBJ2-1; 10 bases fit TRBD2. The germline CDR1 and CDR2 sequences are SGHRS and YFSETQ. V shed 0 bases and J 7 bases; nucleotides not matched to a gene: 4. The CDR3 has 15 amino acids. CDR3 in amino acids: CASSLVAGGLNEQFF. Here the CDR3 DNA reads TGCGCCAGCAGCTTGGTAGCGGGGGGCTTAAATGAGCAGTTCTTC.

The chain is built from TRBV6-1 and TRBJ2-3; no firm D call. In germline, CDR1 is MNHNS, CDR2 SASEGT. V lost 6 bases to trimming and J lost 1 base, with 5 bases between them. The CDR3 consists of 12 residues. As DNA, the CDR3 is TGTGCCAGCAGCCTCGGCACAGATACGCAGTATTTT. It translates to CASSLGTDTQYF.

This clone appeared a single time. The chain joins TRBV28 to TRBJ2-7; 7 nucleotides align to TRBD1. Trimming cost V 3 bases and J 2 bases; bases outside gene matches: 7. The CDR3 contains 15 residues. Germline lookup yields CDR1 MDHEN and CDR2 SYDVKM. As DNA, the CDR3 is TGTGCCAGCAGTTTGCAACAGGGGAAGCCCTACGAGCAGTACTTC. Its protein product is CASSLQQGKPYEQYF. Full variable domain (rest looked up from reference TRBV28 and TRBJ2-7): DVKVTQSSRYLVKRTGEKVFLECVQDMDHENMFWYRQDPGLGLRLIYFSYDVKMKEKGDIPEGYSVSREKKERFSLILESASTNQTSMYLCASSLQQGKPYEQYFGPGTRLTVT.

V usage is TRBV27 and J usage is TRBJ2-7; TRBD2 matches 12 bases. The length of the CDR3 is 17 residues. V lost 6 bases and J lost 3; bases outside the gene matches: 12. Germline V gives CDR1 MNHEY, CDR2 SMNVEV (reference sequence). The CDR3 reads CASRRRETSGSGYEQYF. As DNA, the CDR3 is TGTGCCAGCAGAAGGCGGGAGACTAGCGGGAGTGGCTACGAGCAGTACTTC.

V and J are TRBV5-6 and TRBJ1-1, with D possibly being TRBD1 (5 bases). The length of the CDR3 is 15 residues. Trimming removed 4 bases from V and 0 bases from J, with 13 bases in between. CDR1 and CDR2 (germline): SGHDT, YYEEEE. CDR3 region: CASSILTAMNTEAFF. The DNA for the CDR3 is TGTGCCAGCAGCATCCTGACAGCCATGAACACTGAAGCTTTCTTT.

The chain joins TRBV5-1 to TRBJ1-1, with D unclear. V was clipped by 0 bases and J by 11 bases, with 11 bases between them. This CDR3 has 12 amino acids. Germline CDR1 reads SGHRS; CDR2 reads YFSETQ. The CDR3 spells CASSLERGEAFF. CDR3 DNA: TGCGCCAGCAGCTTGGAGCGGGGTGAGGCTTTCTTT.

This clone is a singleton in its sample. The chain joins TRBV5-8 to TRBJ2-7; 7 bases are shared with TRBD1. CDR1 and CDR2 (germline): SGHTS, YDEGEE. The J segment lost 1 base and the V segment lost 3 bases, leaving 4 bases of the junction unmatched. CDR3 length equals 14 residues. This chain's CDR3 is CASSSHRGSYEQYF. The CDR3 DNA sequence: TGTGCCAGCAGCTCCCACAGGGGATCCTACGAGCAGTACTTC.

The chain joins TRBV7-8 to TRBJ1-5; 9 positions match TRBD1. This CDR3 contains 14 residues. J was trimmed by 3 bases and V by 7 bases; bases with no gene match: 4. From germline, CDR1 is SGHVS and CDR2 FQNEAQ. The CDR3 loop is CASTGTGPNQPQHF. CDR3 sequence (DNA): TGTGCCAGCACCGGGACAGGGCCCAATCAGCCCCAGCATTTT.

This chain joins TRBV28 and TRBJ1-1; D is ambiguous. The CDR3 runs to 14 residues. The V end lost 9 bases, the J end lost 10 bases, and 24 bases lay between the germline ends. CDR1 is MDHEN and CDR2 is SYDVKM in the germline V gene. CDR3 loop: CASSIGERLPGAFF. DNA for the CDR3: TGTGCCAGTTCCATTGGGGAGAGGCTCCCTGGAGCTTTCTTT.

V gene TRBV28 combines with J gene TRBJ1-5; 8 bases fit TRBD1. The CDR3 totals 14 residues. Germline V gene sequence: CDR1 MDHEN, CDR2 SYDVKM. Trimming at V came to 7 bases and at J to 7 bases, leaving 9 bases not matched to a gene. CDR3 DNA sequence: TGTGCCAGCAACAAAGACAGGGGAGACCAGCCCCAGCATTTT. This gives the protein CASNKDRGDQPQHF.

The V and J genes are TRBV28 and TRBJ1-3; possibly TRBD1 for D (5 bases). The CDR3 extends over 14 amino acids. CDR1 is MDHEN, CDR2 SYDVKM, per germline. V shed 6 bases and J shed 4 bases, with 13 bases lying between them. CDR3: CASRTQGSGNTIYF. CDR3 coding DNA: TGTGCCAGCAGGACCCAGGGTTCGGGAAACACCATATATTTT.